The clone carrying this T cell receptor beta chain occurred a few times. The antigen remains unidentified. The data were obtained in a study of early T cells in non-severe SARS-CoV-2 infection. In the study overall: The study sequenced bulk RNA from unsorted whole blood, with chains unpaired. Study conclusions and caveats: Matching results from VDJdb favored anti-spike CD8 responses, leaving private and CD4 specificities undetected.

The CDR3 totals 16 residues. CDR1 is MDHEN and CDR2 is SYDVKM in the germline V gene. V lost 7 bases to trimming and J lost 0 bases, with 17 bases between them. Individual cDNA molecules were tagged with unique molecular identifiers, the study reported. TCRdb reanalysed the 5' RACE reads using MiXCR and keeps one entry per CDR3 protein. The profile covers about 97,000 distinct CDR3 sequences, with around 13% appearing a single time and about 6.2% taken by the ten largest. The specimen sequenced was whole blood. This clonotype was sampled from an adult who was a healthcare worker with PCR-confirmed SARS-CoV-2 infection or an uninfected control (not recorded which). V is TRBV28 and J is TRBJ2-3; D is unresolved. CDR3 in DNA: TGTGCCAGCATTCGGGCGAAGCACCTTAGCACAGATACGCAGTATTTT. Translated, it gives CASIRAKHLSTDTQYF.